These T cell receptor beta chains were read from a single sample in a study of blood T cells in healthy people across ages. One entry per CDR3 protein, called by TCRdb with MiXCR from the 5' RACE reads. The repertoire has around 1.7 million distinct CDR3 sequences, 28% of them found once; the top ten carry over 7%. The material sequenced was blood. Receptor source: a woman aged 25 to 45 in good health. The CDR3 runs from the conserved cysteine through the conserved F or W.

CASSLMAGGAKDTQYF	TRBV7-3	TRBJ2-3
CASSLSLAGGRWDEQFF	TRBV7-2	TRBJ2-1
CSARDLTGTRTYEQYF	TRBV20-1	TRBJ2-7
CASRGQKDIQYF	TRBV7-9	TRBJ2-4
CSARSQVGSSDEQYF	TRBV20-1	TRBJ2-7
CASSTPGQAYDQYF	TRBV5-1	TRBJ2-7
CTSSQGGTGDGTDTQYF	TRBV4-2	TRBJ2-3
CASSQKERGSGELFF	TRBV4-3	TRBJ2-2
CASSLNPANTEAFF	TRBV7-3	TRBJ1-1
CASSLMMGTEAFF	TRBV12-3/TRBV12-4	TRBJ1-1
CASSIRLAGSGGELFF	TRBV7-2	TRBJ2-2
CASSPQGQLGEQYF	TRBV7-9	TRBJ2-7
CASSPDRAQQPQHF	TRBV12-3/TRBV12-4	TRBJ1-5
CASSEAGGISYEQYF	TRBV2	TRBJ2-7
CSAGTGGFVSEAFF	TRBV20-1	TRBJ1-1
CASSPPQGLAKNIQYF	TRBV18	TRBJ2-4
CASSQDSGRGGQETQYF	TRBV4-1	TRBJ2-5
CASFKGGYGGELFF	TRBV28	TRBJ2-2
CASSLTGATNEKRFF	TRBV5-1	TRBJ1-4
CASSVGLAAYNEQFF	TRBV9	TRBJ2-1
CSVDEQDTRRTDTQYF	TRBV29-1	TRBJ2-3
CSALLAGVTDTQYF	TRBV20-1	TRBJ2-3
CASSTLNLNTEAFF	TRBV11-2	TRBJ1-1
CASSPTGTTADNEQFF	TRBV11-2	TRBJ2-1
CASRSPGLSEAFF	TRBV6-5	TRBJ1-1